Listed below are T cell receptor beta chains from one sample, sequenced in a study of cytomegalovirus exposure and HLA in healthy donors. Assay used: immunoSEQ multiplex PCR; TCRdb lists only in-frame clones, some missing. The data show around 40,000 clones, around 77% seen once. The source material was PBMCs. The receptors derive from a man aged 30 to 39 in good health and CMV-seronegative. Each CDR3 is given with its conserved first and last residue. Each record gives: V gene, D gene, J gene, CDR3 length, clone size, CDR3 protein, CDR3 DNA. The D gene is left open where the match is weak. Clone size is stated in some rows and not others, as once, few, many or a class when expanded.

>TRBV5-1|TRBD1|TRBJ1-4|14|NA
CASSRGTGEEKLFF
TGCGCCAGCAGCCGAGGGACAGGGGAAGAAAAACTGTTTTTT
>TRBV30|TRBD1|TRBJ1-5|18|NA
CAWSAGTGGGLDSQPQHF
TGTGCCTGGAGTGCCGGGACAGGGGGCGGACTGGATAGTCAGCCCCAGCATTTT
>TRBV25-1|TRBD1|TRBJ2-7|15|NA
CASSDRTGEFYEQYF
TGTGCCAGCAGTGATCGAACAGGGGAATTCTACGAGCAGTACTTC
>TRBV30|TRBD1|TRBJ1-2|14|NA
CAWSVNRGGNGYTF
TGTGCCTGGAGTGTAAACAGGGGTGGGAATGGCTACACCTTC
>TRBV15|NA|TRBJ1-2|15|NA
CATSSRGGERNGYTF
TGTGCCACCAGCAGCCGAGGGGGAGAAAGGAATGGCTACACCTTC
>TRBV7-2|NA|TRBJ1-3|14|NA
CASSSGVVRNTIYF
TGTGCCAGCAGTTCAGGGGTCGTCAGAAACACCATATATTTT
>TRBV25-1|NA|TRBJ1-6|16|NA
CASSALKDKNNSPLHF
TGTGCCAGCAGTGCCCTCAAAGACAAAAATAATTCACCCCTCCACTTT
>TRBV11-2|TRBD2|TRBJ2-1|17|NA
CASSFPKAGGDGNEQFF
TGTGCCAGCAGCTTCCCAAAAGCGGGAGGGGATGGGAATGAGCAGTTCTTC
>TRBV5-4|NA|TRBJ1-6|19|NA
CASSLDPGALSSYNSPLHF
TGTGCCAGCAGCTTGGATCCAGGGGCCCTGAGCTCCTATAATTCACCCCTCCACTTT
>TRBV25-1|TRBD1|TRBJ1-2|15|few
CASGPRDRGWDGYTF
TGTGCCAGCGGACCCCGGGACAGGGGATGGGATGGCTACACCTTC
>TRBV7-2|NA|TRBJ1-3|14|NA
CASSLGASGNTIYF
TGTGCCAGCAGCTTAGGCGCGAGTGGAAACACCATATATTTT
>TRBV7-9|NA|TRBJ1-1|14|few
CASSRSGEATEAFF
TGTGCCAGCAGCCGTTCAGGGGAAGCGACTGAAGCTTTCTTT
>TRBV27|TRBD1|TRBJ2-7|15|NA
CASSLLGTGGYEQYF
TGTGCCAGCAGCCTCCTAGGGACAGGGGGCTACGAGCAGTACTTC
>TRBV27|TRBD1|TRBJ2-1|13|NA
CASSWTGYNEQFF
TGTGCCAGCAGTTGGACAGGTTACAATGAGCAGTTCTTC
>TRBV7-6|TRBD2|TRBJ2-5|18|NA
CASSLGPGTSGSWETQYF
TGTGCCAGCAGCTTAGGGCCAGGGACTAGCGGGAGCTGGGAGACCCAGTACTTC
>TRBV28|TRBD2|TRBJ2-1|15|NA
CASSLAGEHNNEQFF
TGTGCCAGCAGTTTAGCGGGAGAGCATAACAATGAGCAGTTCTTC
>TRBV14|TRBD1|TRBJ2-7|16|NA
CASSHRTGPPSYEQYF
TGTGCCAGCAGCCACAGGACAGGGCCTCCCTCCTACGAGCAGTACTTC
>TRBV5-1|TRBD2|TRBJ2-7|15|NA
CASSLRSGGPYEQYF
TGCGCCAGCAGCTTGAGGTCGGGAGGGCCCTACGAGCAGTACTTC